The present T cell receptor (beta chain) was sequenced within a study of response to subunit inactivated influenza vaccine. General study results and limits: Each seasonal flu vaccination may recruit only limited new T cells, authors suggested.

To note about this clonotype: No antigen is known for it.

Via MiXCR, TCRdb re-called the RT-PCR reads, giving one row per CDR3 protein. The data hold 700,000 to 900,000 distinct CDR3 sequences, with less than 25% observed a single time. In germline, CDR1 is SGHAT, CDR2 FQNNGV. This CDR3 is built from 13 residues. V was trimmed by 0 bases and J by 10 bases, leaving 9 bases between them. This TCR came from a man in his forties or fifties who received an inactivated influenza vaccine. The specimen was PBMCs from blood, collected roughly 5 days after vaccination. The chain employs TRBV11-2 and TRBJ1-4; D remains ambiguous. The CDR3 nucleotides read TGTGCCAGCAGCTTAGATCTGCAGAGAAAACTGTTTTTT. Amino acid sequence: CASSLDLQRKLFF.